This record looks at one T cell receptor beta chain sequence and its context. The antigen it binds to is not known. The record has no base qualities; no much larger clone is one base away. The library was built by means of the immunoSEQ multiplex PCR assay. The multiplex PCR relied on a mix of 60 forward primers for TCR Vbeta segments and 13 reverse primers for TCR Jbeta segments. Amplification of the CDR3 region of rearranged TCR beta genes was performed with a multiplex PCR assay on genomic DNA. On the Illumina HiSeq System, the amplified TCR beta libraries were sequenced as 87-base-pair reads. In the original analysis: A later analysis counted about 76 million unique TCR beta chains across the 640 or so repertoires, and 10 million to 12 million of these chains were shared by at least two donors. To remove PCR and sequencing errors, raw reads were error-corrected and collapsed into unique sequences using a nearest-neighbor algorithm that merged closely related sequences. To assign V, D and J gene segments, CDR3 sequences were aligned to IMGT reference sequences. For a sequence to be retained, a match of at least six nucleotides was required to both a V gene segment and a J gene segment. Rearrangements were classified as productive when the CDR3 lacked stop codons and remained in frame with V and J, and all other rearrangements were classified as non-productive. Following IMGT convention, CDR3 was defined as the stretch from the second conserved V-encoded cysteine to the conserved J-encoded phenylalanine. Sequences without an unambiguous match to a single V gene segment were excluded from the earlier analysis of 450 to 750 of the donors. In an earlier analysis of roughly 600 of the donors, a V segment was called functional when productive rearrangements were above 56.7%, and segregating when the standard deviation between donors exceeded 5%. A statistical classification framework was developed to diagnose cytomegalovirus status using the catalog of TCR beta chain sequences. In a later analysis, TCR nucleotide sequences were compared against IMGT/GENE-DB human TR gene sequences so that V and J genes could be assigned. In a later analysis, CDR3 sequences and most-parsimonious VDJ recombination scenarios were assigned using the TCRdist pipeline. In a later analysis, each TCR beta chain was defined by its CDR3 amino acid sequence together with its V-gene family, and reads lacking a unique V-gene family were excluded. As a way to deal with suspected cross-contamination and a sequencing artifact, a later analysis dropped 450 to 700 nucleotide sequences that were highly shared and had low generation probability. In a later analysis, a clonal expansion index for each public chain was calculated from normalized within-repertoire ranks of inferred template counts. A later analysis computed generation probabilities with a VDJ recombination model fitted to out-of-frame rearrangements, and checked the results against IGoR. In a later analysis, TCR-TCR, TCR-HLA and TCR-CMV co-occurrence was scored with hypergeometric tests, and a repertoire-size bias correction was applied to TCR pairs. In a later analysis, false discovery rates were estimated by permuting HLA or CMV assignments 20 times. A later analysis grouped co-occurring TCRs with DBSCAN, adding TCRdist sequence similarity when clustering within HLA-allele-positive subsets. Co-occurrence clustering excluded repertoires with fewer than 30,000 or more than 120,000 public chains, plus five with anomalous nucleotide sharing. TCRdb limited this immuneACCESS table to in-frame rearrangements with V and J called. A share of clones is missing; checked studies link under half to unresolved V genes, and the rest is unexplained. D and trimming were read from the DNA, whereas the V and J calls and clone size are those reported in that table. The table for this sample lists more than 140,000 clones; less than 65% of them were counted only once. In total, the top ten clones hold 3% of the sample.

The sample comes from a study of cytomegalovirus exposure and HLA in healthy donors (dated by TCRdb to 2016 to 2017). Background for the entire study: In an earlier analysis of under 600 of the donors, 276 Gb of sequence data and some 100 million unique TCR beta sequences from about 179 million T cells were reported. About 280 gigabases of sequencing data and tens of millions of unique TCR sequences were included in an early release covering under 650 HLA-typed donors. Of the 398 genotyped donors, less than 90% were placed in the genetic ancestry cluster associated with self-reported Caucasian donors. The study aimed to test whether cataloging public T cell receptors could reveal signatures of past pathogen exposure. The study profiled the T cell repertoires of hundreds of subjects by immunosequencing and related them to cytomegalovirus serostatus. In addition to the first cohort of hundreds of subjects, a separate validation cohort of 120 different subjects was used. To predict cytomegalovirus infection status, the study combined high-throughput TCR immunosequencing, statistical association of individual TCRs with disease status, and machine learning. A later analysis re-examined previously published TCR beta repertoires from around 670 donors and added high-resolution HLA genotyping to investigate patterns of TCR occurrence. Rather than drawing on any new phenotypic data, the later analysis identified candidate immune exposures from TCR beta sequences and the way those sequences occurred across donors. An earlier analysis of fewer than 750 of the donors used high-throughput TCR beta sequencing to judge whether each TCR beta V gene segment behaved as functional or pseudogenic. Donor age, sex, ethnicity and CMV serostatus were compiled alongside the repertoire data. Genome-wide SNP genotypes for about 55% of the 666 donors were used in a later genetic analysis, which treated that subset as a discovery cohort. Every discovery cohort repertoire had been produced on one sequencing platform. HLA typing covered class I and class II loci at four-digit resolution. Typing coverage differed by locus: A, B, C, DRB1 and DQB1 were typed in roughly 620-640 donors, DQA1 in about 500, DPA1 in 600 to 610, and DPB1 in around 440. Roughly 5 DR-DQ haplotypes were handled as single units for association and clustering, since linkage in the cohort was strong. Among 300 to 500 genotyped donors of the cohort, an average of roughly 230,000 unique TCR beta nucleotide sequences was sequenced per donor, of which 15% to 20% were non-productive.

The germline ends are 13 bases apart after V is trimmed by 9 bases and J by 4 bases. Inclusive of the bounding cysteine and phenylalanine, the CDR3 is 13 residues long. Left in the record is the CDR3 DNA by itself, 39 bases read in frame from the first base. Via the germline V gene (reference sequence), CDR1 is LNHDA and CDR2 SQIVND. The full study reports these points: V-gene and J-gene trimming of TCR beta chains was associated with a missense DCLRE1C variant in a later genetic analysis, and the association was replicated in an independent cohort. A later genetic analysis reported fewer N-insertions in productive TCRs among donors in an Asian-associated ancestry cluster than the roughly 720-donor mean. When HLA alleles, especially DR and DQ, strongly co-occurred, TCR associations were difficult to assign to individual alleles. A later analysis found that HLA-associated TCR beta chains were more clonally expanded and had lower generation probabilities than equally common non-associated chains. A further reported finding was that TCR beta sequences accurately predicted the HLA-A and HLA-B alleles for most subjects in the first cohort. In the study, around 160 TCR beta chains were listed as associated with cytomegalovirus. Broadly in line with IMGT annotations, most TCR beta V segments showed up in productive rearrangements about 87% or about 30% of the time in an earlier analysis of several hundred of the donors. According to a later analysis, TCR association rates differed among HLA loci, with DRB1 alleles showing the most associated TCRs and HLA-C alleles showing the fewest. Roughly uniform sequencing depth across donors was assumed in presence/absence analyses, although this assumption may not hold. In a later analysis, about 16,000 TCR beta sequences were associated with specific HLA alleles at a false discovery rate of 0.05. Some IMGT-functional V segments, including TRBV6-2 and TRBV6-3, could not be distinguished by the 87-base-pair reads and were therefore excluded. Most TCR sequences were observed very rarely across donors, whereas some public TCRs were present in many individuals. Because HLA typing was missing for some donors at each locus, association tests included only the typed subset. In a later analysis, most CMV-associated TCR beta chains were found to appear HLA-restricted, with HLA associations seemingly driven largely by CMV exposure. The classifier was reported to diagnose cytomegalovirus status with high specificity and sensitivity in both the original cohort and the validation cohort. It was suggested by the authors that the approach could potentially be generalized to other disease states and immunological phenotypes. Because counts were too low, around 18 rarely observed V segments, including chromosome 9 orphons, were left out of the earlier analysis of a few hundred of the donors. This cohort had only TCR beta chains sequenced, and the lack of alpha or paired-chain data limited which features could be detected. Immune exposure information for the cohort was limited to CMV serostatus. A cluster of highly shared sequence variants was judged likely to represent a technical artifact of the sequencing pipeline. In vitro tests confirmed that a few of the cytomegalovirus-associated TCR beta chains recognize cytomegalovirus antigens. According to a later analysis, parvovirus B19, influenza, CMV and Epstein-Barr virus appeared linked to several top co-occurrence clusters. Linkage disequilibrium might explain the correlated functional status among segregating V segments, but an unknown experimental factor could not be ruled out.

The cohort comprised 550 to 700 healthy bone marrow donors. Cohort members were all nominally healthy when sampled, although unrecorded immune exposures were likely present. The donor tested CMV seropositive and was one of the 289 seropositive cohort members. A peripheral blood sample was provided by each donor, and peripheral blood mononuclear cells were used for TCR beta sequencing. The Qiagen DNeasy Blood Extraction Kit was used to extract genomic DNA from the blood cell samples. Sequences were obtained from PBMCs. The sequence was collected from a woman aged 25-40 years in good health and CMV-seropositive. The V gene is TRBV19 and the J gene is TRBJ1-5; a tentative D match to TRBD1 spans 5 bases. The DNA sequence is as follows: TGTGCCAGCCGGGACTTTCTTAATCAGCCCCAGCATTTT. Translated, this gives CASRDFLNQPQHF.